The 4 T cell receptor beta chains listed next were all sequenced from one sample in a study of shared clonotypes between healthy human individuals. Some clones are missing from TCRdb's copy, which holds only in-frame ones; the method was immunoSEQ multiplex PCR. The sample has approximately 2,300,000 clones, around 93% seen once. The sample was naive CD4+ T cells from PBMCs. Subset described: CD45RA+ positively selected. These receptors were obtained from a man younger than 35 in good health. Some clones in this sample may be carry-over from other donors' samples.

This clone showed up just once. V usage is TRBV19 and J usage is TRBJ2-3; 9 bases align to TRBD2. Trimming cost V 3 bases and J 9 bases; bases outside gene matches: 10. The CDR3 is 15 amino acids. The V gene's germline CDR1 is LNHDA and CDR2 SQIVND (reference sequence). CDR3 amino acids: CASSMNSGSGGTQYF. Here the CDR3 DNA reads TGTGCCAGTAGTATGAATAGCGGGAGTGGAGGCACGCAGTATTTT.

The genes are TRBV11-3 and TRBJ2-1; D is uncertain. The germline gives CDR1 SGHNT, CDR2 YENEEA. Trimming took 8 bases from V and 9 from J, leaving 14 bases between them. There are 12 residues in the CDR3. DNA for the CDR3: TGTGCCAGCGGTAAGAGGTTAGGTGAGCAGTTCTTC. This sequence encodes CASGKRLGEQFF.

The chain couples TRBV15 to TRBJ1-1, with 8 bases identical to TRBD1. CDR1 LNHNV and CDR2 YYDKDF come from the germline V gene (reference sequence). V shed 3 bases and J 3 bases; nucleotides not matched to a gene: 9. The CDR3 loop spans 16 amino acids. CDR3 amino acids: CATSSPGGVRYTEAFF. CDR3 sequence (DNA): TGTGCCACCAGCAGCCCAGGGGGCGTTCGTTACACTGAAGCTTTCTTT.

This clone was observed a single time. This chain connects TRBV6-1 to TRBJ2-1; 9 bases align to TRBD1. Germline values: CDR1 MNHNS, CDR2 SASEGT. V was pared by 8 bases and J by 5 bases, with 10 bases of the junction left unmatched. This CDR3 spans 15 amino acids. The CDR3 loop reads CASSSDRGPHNEQFF. CDR3 coding DNA: TGTGCCAGCTCTTCGGACAGGGGACCCCACAATGAGCAGTTCTTC.